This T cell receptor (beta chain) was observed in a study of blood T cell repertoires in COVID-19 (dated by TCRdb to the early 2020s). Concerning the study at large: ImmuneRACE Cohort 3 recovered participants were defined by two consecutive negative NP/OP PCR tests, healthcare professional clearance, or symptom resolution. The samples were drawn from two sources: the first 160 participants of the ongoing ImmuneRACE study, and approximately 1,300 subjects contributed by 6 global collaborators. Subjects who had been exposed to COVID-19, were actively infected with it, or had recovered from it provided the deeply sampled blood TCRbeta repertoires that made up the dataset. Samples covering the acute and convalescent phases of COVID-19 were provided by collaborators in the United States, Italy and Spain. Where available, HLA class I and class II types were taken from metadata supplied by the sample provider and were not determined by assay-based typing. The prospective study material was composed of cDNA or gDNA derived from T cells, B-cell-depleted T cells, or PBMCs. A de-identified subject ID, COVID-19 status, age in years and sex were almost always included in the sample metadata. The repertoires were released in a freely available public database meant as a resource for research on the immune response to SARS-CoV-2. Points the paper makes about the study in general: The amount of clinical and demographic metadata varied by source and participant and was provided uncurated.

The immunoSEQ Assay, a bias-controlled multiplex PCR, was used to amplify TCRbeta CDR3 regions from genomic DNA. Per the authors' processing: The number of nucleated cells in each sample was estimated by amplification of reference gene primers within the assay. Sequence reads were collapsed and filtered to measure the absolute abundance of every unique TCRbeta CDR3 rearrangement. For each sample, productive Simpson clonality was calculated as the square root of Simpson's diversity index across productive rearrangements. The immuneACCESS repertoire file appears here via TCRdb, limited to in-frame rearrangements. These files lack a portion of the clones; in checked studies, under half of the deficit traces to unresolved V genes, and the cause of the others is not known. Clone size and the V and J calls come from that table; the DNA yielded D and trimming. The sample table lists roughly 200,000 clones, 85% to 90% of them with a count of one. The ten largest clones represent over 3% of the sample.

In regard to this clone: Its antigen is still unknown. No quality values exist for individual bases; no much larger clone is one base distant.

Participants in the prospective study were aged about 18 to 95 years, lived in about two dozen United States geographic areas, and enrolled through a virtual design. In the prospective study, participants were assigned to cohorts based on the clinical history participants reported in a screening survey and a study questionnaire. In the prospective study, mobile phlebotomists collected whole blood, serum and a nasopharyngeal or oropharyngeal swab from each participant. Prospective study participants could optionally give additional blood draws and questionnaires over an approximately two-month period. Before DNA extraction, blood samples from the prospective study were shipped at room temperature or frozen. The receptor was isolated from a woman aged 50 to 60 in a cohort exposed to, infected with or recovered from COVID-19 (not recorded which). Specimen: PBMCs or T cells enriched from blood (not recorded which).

The sequenced DNA: TGTGCCAGCAGCGTACAGGCCTCTGGAAACACCATATATTTT. Its translation is CASSVQASGNTIYF. The chain is made from TRBV9 and TRBJ1-3; a confident D gene designation cannot be given. The CDR1 and CDR2 encoded by the germline V gene are SGDLS and YYNGEE. Taken from cysteine to phenylalanine, the CDR3 has 14 residues. The read is trimmed to its CDR3 DNA, 42 bases read in frame from base 1. Trimming removed 1 base from V and 0 bases from J, leaving 5 bases between the germline ends.